These 27 T cell receptor beta chains came from one sample sequenced in a study of tumor-infiltrating lymphocytes in primary liver carcinoma. The researchers obtained blood RNA from unsorted whole blood and also extracted germline DNA. TCR beta cDNA came from roughly 450 ng total RNA, primed with a constant-region primer. It was through three nested multiplex PCR rounds of slightly modified ARM-PCR that TCR beta libraries arose. The first two PCR rounds used TRBV1-TRBV30 primers with a Cbeta primer, 9 to 11 cycles each. In TCRdb, the multiplex PCR reads were re-called with MiXCR into one record per CDR3 protein. Of approximately 330,000 distinct CDR3 sequences in the sample, about 61% are singletons; the top ten hold about 6.1%. Sample: peripheral blood. The receptors derive from a man aged 40-50 years with primary liver carcinoma and hepatitis B virus infection.

Points on this clonotype: At one boundary the junction diverges from the germline segment, which might be a read error. The chain links TRBV11-2 to TRBJ2-7; the match to TRBD2 covers 11 bases. The CDR3 has 15 amino acids. CDR1 and CDR2 (germline): SGHAT, FQNNGV. CDR3 protein: CANSSTSGSFYGQYF. The CDR3 DNA reads TGTGCCAACAGCTCTACTAGCGGGAGCTTCTACGGGCAGTACTTC.

Remarks on this clonotype: This sequence may be a read error, since a much larger clone differs from it by one base. The J gene is TRBJ1-2, the V gene TRBV6-5, with D possibly being TRBD1 (5 bases). V was shortened by 1 base and J by 0 bases, with 18 bases between the two germline ends. The CDR3 runs 18 residues. CDR1 and CDR2 (germline): MNHEY, SVGAGI. This CDR3 reads CASSYFLGLGEANYGYTF. The CDR3 bases are TGTGCCAGCAGTTACTTCCTGGGACTGGGGGAAGCTAACTATGGCTACACCTTC.

This chain joins TRBV6-2 or TRBV6-3 and TRBJ2-5; 10 positions match TRBD2. Germline CDR1 reads MNHEY; CDR2 reads SVGEGT. J lost 3 bases, V lost 4 bases, and 2 bases had no gene match. This CDR3 is 14 amino acids long. CDR3 in DNA: TGTGCCAGCAGTTGGACTAGCGGTAAAGAGACCCAGTACTTC. It encodes CASSWTSGKETQYF.

Turning to this clonotype: In this CDR3 the conserved last residue, phenylalanine or tryptophan, is missing, so a read error is likely. V usage is TRBV29-1 and J usage is TRBJ1-1; no reliable D call. Germline V gene data show CDR1 as SQVTM and CDR2 as ANQGSEA. CDR3 size: 11 residues. The CDR3 region has the DNA TGCAGCGTTTTCAAGAACACTGGAGCTTTCATT. This codes for CSVFKNTGAFI.

A note on this clonotype: One base away lies a much larger clone, so this may be a sequencing read error. The genes are TRBV6-6 and TRBJ1-1; no definite D call. The CDR3 totals 11 residues. Germline values: CDR1 MNHNY, CDR2 SVGAGI (reference sequence). CDR3 nucleotide sequence: TGTGTCAGCGGAGGGTACACTGAAGCTTTCTTT. Translating gives CVSGGYTEAFF.

As regards this clonotype: The missing conserved phenylalanine or tryptophan at the end of this CDR3 makes a read error likely. The gene calls are TRBV5-5 and TRBJ2-2, with TRBD1 identical over 10 bases. This CDR3 has 15 residues. Germline V gene data show CDR1 as SGHKS and CDR2 as YYEKEE (reference sequence). V lost 8 bases to trimming and J lost 3 bases; unmatched junction nucleotides: 7. The DNA of the CDR3 is TGTGCCAGTAGCCCCGGGACAGGGGACACCGGGGAGCTGTTTCTT. Residues: CASSPGTGDTGELFL.

A word on this clonotype: Germline and junction disagree at one end, which may indicate a read error. This rearrangement joins TRBV11-2 to TRBJ2-1; a possible D gene is TRBD2 (6 bases). The CDR3 has 14 residues. From germline, CDR1 is SGHAT and CDR2 FQNNGV. The CDR3 sequence is CASNLELAYNGQFF. The CDR3 region has the DNA TGTGCCAGCAACTTAGAACTAGCCTACAATGGGCAGTTCTTC.

This clonotype was detected ten times or more. The chain combines TRBV11-3 with TRBJ2-1; no reliable D call. The CDR3 sequence is 14 residues long. V was clipped by 4 bases and J by 0 bases, with 7 bases between them. Germline CDR1 and CDR2: SGHNT and YENEEA. The CDR3 is CASSSASSYNEQFF. CDR3 nucleotides: TGTGCCAGCAGCTCCGCGAGCTCCTACAATGAGCAGTTCTTC.

The rearrangement uses TRBV9 and TRBJ1-2; no clear D gene. The germline V gene has CDR1 SGDLS and CDR2 YYNGEE. The germline V and J ends were trimmed by 7 bases and 8 bases, with 15 bases remaining between them. The CDR3 has 12 residues. The CDR3 DNA follows: TGTGCCAGCTTCGTGCCTCATGGGGGCTACACCTTC. This codes for CASFVPHGGYTF. The variable domain in full, with the rest retrieved from reference TRBV9 and TRBJ1-2, is DSGVTQTPKHLITATGQRVTLRCSPRSGDLSVYWYQQSLDQGLQFLIQYYNGEERAKGNILERFSAQQFPDLHSELNLSSLELGDSALYFCASFVPHGGYTFGSGTRLTVV.

This chain links TRBV5-4 with TRBJ2-2; D ambiguous. Trimming pared 4 bases from V and 1 base from J, leaving 11 bases between. Germline V lookup: CDR1 SGHNT, CDR2 YYREEE (reference sequence). The CDR3 loop spans 15 amino acids. The CDR3 sequence is CASSMPAGNTGELFF. CDR3 nucleotide sequence: TGTGCCAGCAGCATGCCGGCAGGGAACACCGGGGAGCTGTTTTTT.

This clonotype was detected many times. The CDR3 nucleotides are TGTGCCAGCAGCCGATTAGCGGGAGGGACTTCTTCTGGGGCCAACGTCCTGACTTTC. This translates into CASSRLAGGTSSGANVLTF. The chain recombines TRBV4-2 with TRBJ2-6, with 11 bases lining up with TRBD2. V shed 4 bases and J 1 base; nucleotides not matched to a gene: 9. Germline CDR1 reads LGHNA; CDR2 reads YNFKEQ. This CDR3 comprises 19 residues.

This clonotype came up a few times. The chain employs TRBV6-5 and TRBJ2-1; tentative D call: TRBD2 (5 bases). Germline V lookup: CDR1 MNHEY, CDR2 SVGAGI. V gave up 6 bases and J gave up 4 bases, with 16 bases separating them. The CDR3 runs 15 residues. The CDR3 protein is CASRRGPECYNEQFF. CDR3 nucleotides: TGTGCCAGCAGGCGAGGGCCTGAATGTTACAATGAGCAGTTCTTC.

This clonotype has a single count. At one boundary the junction diverges from the germline segment, which might be a read error. CDR3 DNA sequence: TGTGCCAGCAGTTTACAGGGGGAGGGCACTGAAGTTTTCTTT. It encodes CASSLQGEGTEVFF. The chain couples TRBV6-2 or TRBV6-3 to TRBJ1-1; TRBD1 aligns across 8 bases. The CDR3 is 14 residues long. In germline, CDR1 is MNHEY, CDR2 SVGEGT.

The sample holds a few counts of this clonotype. This may be a read error: a much more frequent sequence differs by one nucleotide. The chain joins TRBV29-1 to TRBJ2-5, with 9 bases aligning to TRBD1. Per the germline V gene, CDR1 is SQVTM and CDR2 is ANQGSEA. The V and J ends lost 4 bases and 8 bases, in that order; junction bases with no gene match: 8. This CDR3 is 13 amino acids long. The CDR3 nucleotides are TGCAGCGTTGTGGACAGGGGTTGGGATACCCAGTACTTC. Protein: CSVVDRGWDTQYF.

Notes on this clonotype: At one end, the junction sequence differs from germline, possibly due to a read error. The chain couples TRBV6-2 or TRBV6-3 to TRBJ2-2; D possibly corresponds to TRBD2 (5 bases). CDR1 and CDR2 from the germline V gene are MNHEY and SVGEGT. The CDR3 is 20 amino acids. This chain's CDR3 is CASSYRVSETRYPNNGELFF. The CDR3 DNA follows: TGTGCCAGTAGTTACAGAGTTTCGGAAACTAGATATCCCAACAACGGGGAGCTGTTTTTT.

As regards this clonotype: This clone may be a read error of a much larger clone one base away. The chain recombines TRBV12-3 or TRBV12-4 with TRBJ2-5; TRBD1 aligns across 8 bases. After removal of 4 bases from V and 7 bases from J, the junction contained 8 bases not matched to a gene. The CDR3 length is 14 residues. The CDR3 nucleotides read TGTGCCAGCAGTTACGACAGGGGAACAGGGACCCAGTACTTC. It specifies CASSYDRGTGTQYF.

As concerns this clonotype: The conserved closing phenylalanine or tryptophan is absent in this CDR3, likely reflecting a read error. The chain is built from TRBV11-2 and TRBJ2-3; 11 bases match TRBD2. The CDR3 contains 15 residues. CDR1 is SGHAT, CDR2 FQNNGV, per germline. The CDR3 nucleotides read TGTGTCAGCAGGCCTCTAGCGGGAGGTACGGATACGCAGTATTCT. Its translation is CVSRPLAGGTDTQYS.

This clonotype was seen ten or more times. This rearrangement joins TRBV10-3 to TRBJ2-7; 10 bases line up with TRBD2. CDR3 size: 14 residues. After removal of 10 bases from V and 1 base from J, the junction contained 7 bases not matched to a gene. Germline values: CDR1 ENHRY, CDR2 SYGVKD. The DNA for the CDR3 is TGTGCCAGCGGACTAGCGGCTAATTCCTACGAGCAGTACTTC. As protein: CASGLAANSYEQYF.

On this clonotype: Since the CDR3 does not end with the conserved phenylalanine or tryptophan, this likely comes from a read error. The chain carries TRBV7-9 and TRBJ1-1; D is uncertain. V was cut by 5 bases and J by 1 base, with 11 bases left in between. Germline CDR1 and CDR2: SEHNR and FQNEAQ (reference sequence). The CDR3 contains 14 residues. CDR3 region: CASSAGPTNTEAFS. The DNA for the CDR3 is TGTGCCAGCAGCGCCGGGCCTACGAACACTGAAGCTTTCTCT.

To note about this clonotype: A read error is possible here, since a much larger clone lies one base away. In DNA form, the CDR3 reads TGTGCCAGCAGTTTGGCCGGGGCGAGCTACGAGCAGCACTTC. Translating gives CASSLAGASYEQHF. The chain joins TRBV12-3 or TRBV12-4 to TRBJ2-7; D may correspond to TRBD1 or TRBD2 (5 bases each). The CDR3 runs 14 residues.

Of note for this clonotype: A read error is possible here, since a much larger clone lies one base away. The conserved closing phenylalanine or tryptophan is absent in this CDR3, likely reflecting a read error. The gene calls are TRBV4-3 and TRBJ2-1; D is undetermined. Germline V gene data show CDR1 as LGHNA and CDR2 as YSLEER. V was trimmed by 1 base and J by 1 base, leaving 5 bases between them. The CDR3 loop spans 14 amino acids. The CDR3 DNA follows: TGCGCCAGCAGCCAAGTGGGGTCCTACAATGAGCAGTTCTTG. This encodes CASSQVGSYNEQFL.

In regard to this clonotype: Its ends do not fully match the called genes, so a read error is possible. This chain uses TRBV29-1 with TRBJ2-6, with D perhaps matching TRBD1 or TRBD2 (5 bases each). Germline V lookup: CDR1 SQVTM, CDR2 ANQGSEA. CDR3 length equals 15 residues. The CDR3 DNA follows: TGTAGCGTTAAACCCCCGGGGAATGGGGCCAACGTCCTGGCTTTC. This sequence encodes CSVKPPGNGANVLAF.

The chain carries TRBV5-1 and TRBJ2-1, with 10 bases lining up with TRBD2. The germline V gene encodes CDR1 SGHRS and CDR2 YFSETQ. Trimming cost V 4 bases and J 5 bases; bases outside gene matches: 3. The CDR3 totals 14 residues. The DNA for the CDR3 is TGCGCCAGCAGCCCTAGCGGGAGTCACAATGAGCAGTTCTTC. Amino acid sequence: CASSPSGSHNEQFF. Supplemented by reference TRBV5-1 and TRBJ2-1, the full variable domain reads KAGVTQTPRYLIKTRGQQVTLSCSPISGHRSVSWYQQTPGQGLQFLFEYFSETQRNKGNFPGRFSGRQFSNSRSEMNVSTLELGDSALYLCASSPSGSHNEQFFGPGTRLTVL.

Worth noting for this clonotype: A read error is possible here, since a much larger clone lies one base away. The chain couples TRBV5-1 to TRBJ2-7; 8 nucleotides line up with TRBD1. The germline V gene has CDR1 SGHRS and CDR2 YFSETQ. The CDR3 has 14 amino acids. Here the CDR3 reads CASSFGQGNYKQYF. The CDR3, as DNA: TGCGCCAGCAGCTTTGGACAGGGTAACTACAAGCAGTACTTC. Complete variable domain (other parts from reference TRBV5-1 and TRBJ2-7): KAGVTQTPRYLIKTRGQQVTLSCSPISGHRSVSWYQQTPGQGLQFLFEYFSETQRNKGNFPGRFSGRQFSNSRSEMNVSTLELGDSALYLCASSFGQGNYKQYFGPGTRLTVT.

Concerning this clonotype: This may come from a read error, since a much larger clone is one base off. The chain carries TRBV12-3 or TRBV12-4 and TRBJ2-1; TRBD2 aligns across 7 bases. CDR3 size: 14 residues. V shed 4 bases and J 12 bases; nucleotides not matched to a gene: 12. The CDR3 is CASSSPETSFLQFF. In nucleotides, the CDR3 is TGTGCCAGCAGTTCCCCCGAGACTAGCTTTTTGCAGTTCTTC.

This clonotype appeared many times. The chain has TRBV10-3 and TRBJ1-2, with 7 bases matching TRBD1. The CDR3 length is 14 residues. Looked up from germline, CDR1 is ENHRY and CDR2 is SYGVKD. The trim removed 6 bases at V and 3 bases at J, leaving 7 bases unmatched. The CDR3 loop reads CAIRHAGGHYGYTF. The CDR3 DNA follows: TGTGCCATCAGACACGCAGGGGGGCACTATGGCTACACCTTC.

Concerning this clonotype: The junction departs from germline at one end; a sequencing error may be responsible. The chain employs TRBV11-2 and TRBJ2-1; D remains ambiguous. Germline V gene data show CDR1 as SGHAT and CDR2 as FQNNGV. The CDR3 extends over 14 amino acids. CDR3: CASSLLFFQTEQFF. The CDR3 DNA reads as TGTGCCAGCAGCTTATTATTTTTTCAGACTGAGCAGTTTTTC.